Each of the 23 T cell receptor beta chains below was sequenced from the same sample in a study of cytomegalovirus exposure and HLA in healthy donors. Use of 60 Vbeta and 13 Jbeta primers characterized the PCR. Profiling relied on immunoSEQ multiplex PCR, and the TCRdb table lists in-frame clones only, not all of them. The sample consists of 150,000 to 200,000 clones, approximately 70% of them appearing once. Sequencing was performed on PBMCs. The receptors stem from a man aged 35-49 years in good health and CMV-seropositive.

This clone has only one observation. The rearrangement links TRBV27 to TRBJ2-4; 14 bases are shared with TRBD2. In germline, CDR1 is MNHEY, CDR2 SMNVEV (reference sequence). The V segment lost 5 bases and the J segment 2 bases; nucleotides outside the gene matches: 5. The CDR3 spans 17 residues. This chain's CDR3 is CASSQTSGGVSKNIQYF. CDR3 sequence (DNA): TGTGCCAGCAGTCAGACTAGCGGGGGGGTTTCCAAAAACATTCAGTACTTC.

This clone was found a few times. V gene TRBV7-9 combines with J gene TRBJ2-7; D call uncertain. The CDR3 contains 15 residues. Looked up from germline, CDR1 is SEHNR and CDR2 is FQNEAQ (reference sequence). Trimming pared 5 bases from V and 5 bases from J, leaving 19 bases between. The DNA for the CDR3 is TGTGCCAGCAGCCACCCGTCGGTGGGTAGCCACGAGCAGTACTTC. Translated: CASSHPSVGSHEQYF.

The chain is built from TRBV9 and TRBJ2-1; the match to TRBD2 covers 13 bases. The CDR3 covers 16 residues. Trimming at V came to 4 bases and at J to 10 bases, leaving 11 bases not matched to a gene. CDR1 and CDR2 (germline): SGDLS, YYNGEE. CDR3 in DNA: TGTGCCAGCAGCTTCTTGACTAGCGGGGGGCTAGGGGAGCAGTTCTTC. As protein: CASSFLTSGGLGEQFF.

This chain links TRBV5-1 with TRBJ1-2, with D perhaps matching TRBD1 (6 bases). V dropped 4 bases and J dropped 7 bases, with 17 bases sitting between them. CDR3 length: 14 amino acids. CDR1 is SGHRS, CDR2 YFSETQ, per germline. Here the CDR3 DNA reads TGCGCCAGCAGCCGAGCGGACAGAGGGGGTGGCTACACCTTC. Translating it yields CASSRADRGGGYTF. Combining the CDR3 with reference TRBV5-1 and TRBJ1-2 gives the whole variable domain KAGVTQTPRYLIKTRGQQVTLSCSPISGHRSVSWYQQTPGQGLQFLFEYFSETQRNKGNFPGRFSGRQFSNSRSEMNVSTLELGDSALYLCASSRADRGGGYTFGSGTRLTVV.

The chain couples TRBV9 to TRBJ2-1; 8 nucleotides align to TRBD2. The CDR3 sequence is 16 residues long. Germline CDR1 and CDR2: SGDLS and YYNGEE. The V and J ends lost 0 bases and 7 bases, in that order; junction bases with no gene match: 9. In DNA, the CDR3 is TGTGCCAGCAGCGTAGCTGGGCGGGGGGCGGGTAATGAGCAGTTCTTC. Amino acids: CASSVAGRGAGNEQFF. Combining the CDR3 with reference TRBV9 and TRBJ2-1 gives the whole variable domain DSGVTQTPKHLITATGQRVTLRCSPRSGDLSVYWYQQSLDQGLQFLIQYYNGEERAKGNILERFSAQQFPDLHSELNLSSLELGDSALYFCASSVAGRGAGNEQFFGPGTRLTVL.

The V gene is TRBV15, the J gene TRBJ1-5; 7 bases are a match to TRBD1. This CDR3 spans 15 amino acids. After removal of 0 bases from V and 7 bases from J, the junction contained 6 bases not matched to a gene. Germline V lookup: CDR1 LNHNV, CDR2 YYDKDF (reference sequence). The CDR3 sequence: CATSRESQGLQPQHF. CDR3 DNA sequence: TGTGCCACCAGCAGAGAATCACAGGGGCTACAGCCCCAGCATTTT.

This chain uses TRBV6-4 with TRBJ2-2; D uncertain. The CDR3 sequence is 15 residues long. The V and J ends lost 6 bases and 5 bases respectively, with 16 bases between them. Germline V CDR1 and CDR2: MRHNA, SNTAGT. Here the CDR3 reads CASSAFGGSTGELFF. In DNA form, the CDR3 reads TGTGCCAGCAGCGCCTTTGGCGGTTCAACCGGGGAGCTGTTTTTT.

The V and J genes are TRBV6-5 and TRBJ1-2; 7 nucleotides align to TRBD1. Germline CDR1 is MNHEY and CDR2 is SVGAGI. The CDR3 is 14 residues long. The V segment lost 2 bases and the J segment 7 bases; nucleotides outside the gene matches: 7. This CDR3 reads CASSYRTGWGGYTF. Here the CDR3 DNA reads TGTGCCAGCAGTTACCGGACAGGATGGGGTGGCTACACCTTC.

The chain employs TRBV4-2 and TRBJ1-4, with D perhaps TRBD1 (6 bases). Trimming shortened V by 0 bases and J by 4 bases, and 15 bases separated the two germline ends. The CDR3 length is 17 residues. Germline loops: CDR1 LGHNA, CDR2 YNFKEQ. In nucleotides, the CDR3 is TGTGCCAGCAGCCAAGACCCACAGGGCCTGATTAATGAAAAACTGTTTTTT. Amino acids: CASSQDPQGLINEKLFF.

The chain employs TRBV9 and TRBJ2-7, with D perhaps TRBD1 (6 bases). Between the trimmed V and J ends, which lost 4 bases and 2 bases, there was a span of 13 bases. The CDR3 runs 14 residues. CDR1 and CDR2 (germline): SGDLS, YYNGEE. DNA for the CDR3: TGTGCCAGCAGCTCACGGACAGAGACCTACGAGCAGTACTTC. This encodes CASSSRTETYEQYF.

CDR3 coding DNA: TGTGCCAGCAGTTTACCAGGGGGCCCTGACTACACCTTC. As protein: CASSLPGGPDYTF. The chain has TRBV7-2 and TRBJ1-2; 8 nucleotides agree with TRBD1. There are 13 residues in the CDR3. V lost 6 bases, J lost 10 bases, and 10 bases stayed unmatched. From germline, CDR1 is SGHTA and CDR2 FQGNSA.

The chain uses TRBV9 and TRBJ2-1, with 8 bases identical to TRBD2. The CDR3 spans 18 residues. V dropped 0 bases and J dropped 4; count of bases not matched to a gene: 12. The V gene's germline CDR1 is SGDLS and CDR2 YYNGEE. CDR3 region: CASSVEPPGSGGYNEQFF. CDR3 coding DNA: TGTGCCAGCAGCGTAGAACCTCCGGGGAGCGGGGGATACAATGAGCAGTTCTTC.

J is TRBJ2-2 and V is TRBV7-8, with D possibly being TRBD2 (7 bases). Germline loops: CDR1 SGHVS, CDR2 FQNEAQ. V lost 6 bases, J lost 4 bases, and 30 bases lay in between. CDR3 length: 20 residues. Here the CDR3 reads CASRRGWLAQGRGSTGELFF. CDR3 in DNA: TGTGCCAGCAGGCGGGGGTGGTTGGCTCAGGGGAGGGGCAGCACCGGGGAGCTGTTTTTT.

The chain has TRBV6-5 and TRBJ1-5, with TRBD1 matching 7 bases. This CDR3 has 13 residues. V lost 10 bases to trimming and J lost 9 bases; unmatched junction nucleotides: 12. Per the germline V gene, CDR1 is MNHEY and CDR2 is SVGAGI. The CDR3 region has the DNA TGTGCCACTTCACTGACAGGGTGGCTGCCCCAGCATTTT. Translating it yields CATSLTGWLPQHF.

This chain joins TRBV6-5 and TRBJ1-3; tentative D call: TRBD1 (6 bases). V lost 7 bases to trimming and J lost 0 bases, with 13 bases between them. Germline V gene sequence: CDR1 MNHEY, CDR2 SVGAGI. The CDR3 spans 15 residues. CDR3 protein: CASKTTGSSGNTIYF. The CDR3 bases are TGTGCCAGCAAAACTACAGGGAGCTCTGGAAACACCATATATTTT.

The chain combines TRBV7-2 with TRBJ1-4, with 10 bases aligning to TRBD1. Unmatched junction bases numbered 6, after V lost 3 bases and J lost 8 bases. The V gene's germline CDR1 is SGHTA and CDR2 FQGNSA. The CDR3 is 15 residues long. The CDR3 DNA sequence: TGTGCCAGCAGCTTCGACAGGGGGCTTCAAGAAAAACTGTTTTTT. Protein product: CASSFDRGLQEKLFF.

The gene calls are TRBV2 and TRBJ2-2; maybe TRBD2 (5 bases). The CDR3 has 13 residues. V lost 6 bases and J lost 8, with 13 bases in between. From germline, CDR1 is SNHLY and CDR2 FYNNEI. CDR3 in DNA: TGTGCCAGCAGGCCCTCCGGGGAGGGGGAGCTGTTTTTT. Protein sequence: CASRPSGEGELFF.

The chain carries TRBV30 and TRBJ1-2; TRBD1 matches at 8 bases. This CDR3 contains 15 residues. Germline V CDR1 and CDR2: GTSNPN, SVGIG (reference sequence). Losses at the gene ends were 8 bases for V and 7 bases for J; bases not matched to a gene: 18. This CDR3 is CAGGQGTGRNVGYTF. CDR3 bases: TGTGCCGGAGGACAGGGTACCGGTAGGAACGTTGGCTACACCTTC.

This chain links TRBV9 with TRBJ1-1; TRBD1 matches 9 bases. From germline, CDR1 is SGDLS and CDR2 YYNGEE. V lost 4 bases to trimming and J lost 4 bases; unmatched junction nucleotides: 5. The CDR3 loop spans 14 amino acids. CDR3 amino acids: CASSPTTGGTEAFF. CDR3 sequence (DNA): TGTGCCAGCAGCCCTACGACAGGGGGCACTGAAGCTTTCTTT.

This chain uses TRBV7-9 with TRBJ2-5; D remains unclear. The V gene's germline CDR1 is SEHNR and CDR2 FQNEAQ (reference sequence). CDR3 length: 14 residues. The germline V and J ends were trimmed by 4 bases and 10 bases, with 19 bases remaining between them. The CDR3 is CASSSELQIRIQYF. CDR3 DNA: TGTGCCAGCAGCTCCGAATTACAGATTCGTATCCAGTACTTC.

The chain recombines TRBV30 with TRBJ1-6, with D hard to call. Trimming took 0 bases from V and 14 from J, leaving 20 bases between them. Germline V gene sequence: CDR1 GTSNPN, CDR2 SVGIG (reference sequence). This CDR3 spans 15 amino acids. The CDR3 here is CAWSVPGLTGRTLHF. The CDR3 DNA is TGTGCCTGGAGTGTCCCCGGACTTACCGGGAGGACCCTCCACTTT.

This chain uses TRBV5-8 with TRBJ2-3; D unclear. The germline V gene has CDR1 SGHTS and CDR2 YDEGEE. The CDR3 spans 13 residues. The V gene lost 5 bases and the J gene lost 1 base, with 8 bases spanning the gap. CDR3 sequence (DNA): TGTGCCAGCAGGCGACATGGCACAGATACGCAGTATTTT. Its translation: CASRRHGTDTQYF.

To note about this clone: At one boundary the junction diverges from the germline segment, which might be a read error. The J gene is TRBJ2-6, the V gene TRBV19; maybe TRBD1 (6 bases). The CDR3 has 14 residues. Germline V gene data show CDR1 as LNHDA and CDR2 as SQIVND (reference sequence). In DNA form, the CDR3 reads TGTGCCAGTAGGGACAGCTCTGGGGCCAACGCCCTGACTTTC. Protein product: CASRDSSGANALTF.